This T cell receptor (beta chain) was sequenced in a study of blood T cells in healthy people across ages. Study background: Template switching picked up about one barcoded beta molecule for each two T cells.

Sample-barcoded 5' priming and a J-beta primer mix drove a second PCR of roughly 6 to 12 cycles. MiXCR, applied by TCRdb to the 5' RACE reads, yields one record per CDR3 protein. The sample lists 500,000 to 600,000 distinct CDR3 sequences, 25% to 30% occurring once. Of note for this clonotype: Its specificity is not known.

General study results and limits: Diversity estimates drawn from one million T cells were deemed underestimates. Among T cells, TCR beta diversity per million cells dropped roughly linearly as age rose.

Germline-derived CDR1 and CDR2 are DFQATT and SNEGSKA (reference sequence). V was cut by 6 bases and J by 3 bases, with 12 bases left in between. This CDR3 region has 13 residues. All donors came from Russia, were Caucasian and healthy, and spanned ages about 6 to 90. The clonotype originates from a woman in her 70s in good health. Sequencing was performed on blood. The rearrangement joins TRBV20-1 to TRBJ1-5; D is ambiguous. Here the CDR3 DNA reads TGCAGTGCCCTTGGACCGCCCAATCAGCCCCAGCATTTT. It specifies CSALGPPNQPQHF.